Following are 14 T cell receptor beta chains from one sample sequenced in a study of T cell repertoires in cytomegalovirus infection. A single record per CDR3 protein comes from TCRdb applying MiXCR to the reads. This sample has some 900,000 distinct CDR3 sequences, with over 25% found just once. No antigen has been identified for these receptors. The sequencing here drew on cultured CD8+ T cells from PBMCs, taken from culture after CMV antigen stimulation. Source of these receptors: a human donor in good health (CMV status not recorded). Some clones in this sample may be carry-over from other donors' samples.

The rearrangement uses TRBV7-8 and TRBJ1-5; D gene ambiguous. Germline CDR1 SGHVS, CDR2 FQNEAQ. The CDR3 runs to 13 residues. The V end lost 1 base, the J end lost 7 bases, and 8 bases lay between the germline ends. The CDR3 DNA is TGTGCCAGCAGCTTAGTTTCTGGGCAGCCCCAGCATTTT. Its protein is CASSLVSGQPQHF.

This clonotype was detected a few times. This sequence joins TRBV19 and TRBJ2-5, with 9 bases that match TRBD1. Trimming at V came to 2 bases and at J to 5 bases, leaving 6 bases not matched to a gene. The CDR3 loop spans 15 amino acids. Germline lookup yields CDR1 LNHDA and CDR2 SQIVND (reference sequence). CDR3: CASSIRDRAAETQYF. In nucleotides, the CDR3 is TGTGCCAGTAGTATACGGGACAGGGCCGCCGAGACCCAGTACTTC.

This sequence joins TRBV5-1 and TRBJ2-7; no firm D call. Germline-derived CDR1 and CDR2 are SGHRS and YFSETQ. The CDR3 runs to 14 residues. CDR3 sequence (DNA): TGCGCCAGCAGCTTGGCCCCGACCAGGTACGAGCAGTATGTC. It specifies CASSLAPTRYEQYV.

A remark on this clonotype: Given a much more abundant clone one base away, this may be a read error. This chain links TRBV7-9 with TRBJ2-2; TRBD2 aligns across 7 bases. CDR1 is SEHNR and CDR2 is FQNEAQ in the germline V gene (reference sequence). The V gene end was trimmed by 3 bases and the J gene end by 10 bases; junction bases not matched to a gene: 11. The CDR3 contains 15 residues. CDR3 loop: CASSFHGTKAEELFF. The CDR3 coding sequence is TGTGCCAGCAGCTTCCACGGGACTAAGGCCGAGGAGCTGTTTTTT.

The chain employs TRBV28 and TRBJ1-4; D ambiguous. CDR3 length: 15 amino acids. Germline lookup yields CDR1 MDHEN and CDR2 SYDVKM. The ends were cut back, 2 bases at V and 0 bases at J, with 7 bases in the middle. CDR3 nucleotides: TGTGCCAGCAGTTTAATAATTGCAACTAATGAAAAACTGTTTTTT. This encodes CASSLIIATNEKLFF.

In regard to this clonotype: A read error may explain this, as a much larger clone is one base away. The V call is TRBV7-8, the J call TRBJ1-5; 7 bases are a match to TRBD1. The germline gives CDR1 SGHVS, CDR2 FQNEAQ. CDR3 size: 13 residues. CDR3 sequence (DNA): TGTGCCAACAGCCAGGGGGAGAATCAGCCCCAGCATTTT. It yields the protein CANSQGENQPQHF.

This rearrangement joins TRBV12-3 or TRBV12-4 to TRBJ2-2; a weak D match, TRBD2 (7 bases). This CDR3 region has 17 residues. V lost 6 bases to trimming and J lost 4 bases, with 21 bases between them. The CDR3: CASRAPVGGASTGELFF. For the CDR3, the DNA is TGTGCCAGCAGAGCCCCAGTGGGGGGGGCTAGCACCGGGGAGCTGTTTTTT.

The table lists this clonotype with a few counts. This chain links TRBV4-1 with TRBJ2-1, with 13 bases lining up with TRBD2. CDR3 length: 19 residues. V lost 2 bases, J lost 3 bases, and 10 bases stayed unmatched. Germline V gene data show CDR1 as MGHRA and CDR2 as YSYEKL. The DNA of the CDR3 is TGCGCCAGCAGCCAAATCTCCGGACTAGCGGGGGTACTCTACAATGAGCAGTTCTTC. This translates into CASSQISGLAGVLYNEQFF.

This clonotype has a count of ten or more. This chain joins TRBV7-2 and TRBJ1-1; unclear D gene. From germline, CDR1 is SGHTA and CDR2 FQGNSA. The CDR3 has 17 amino acids. The V end lost 6 bases, the J end lost 0 bases, and 20 bases lay between the germline ends. CDR3 sequence: CASSLQPYDNMNTEAFF. The CDR3 region has the DNA TGTGCCAGCAGTTTGCAGCCCTACGATAACATGAACACTGAAGCTTTCTTT.

V and J are TRBV12-3 or TRBV12-4 and TRBJ1-5, with 11 bases matching TRBD1. V lost 3 bases, J lost 0 bases, and 13 bases stayed unmatched. The CDR3 runs 20 residues. The CDR3 coding sequence is TGTGCCAGCAGTTTCTTCTCCGGGACAGGGGGTCTTTATAGCAATCAGCCCCAGCATTTT. Its translation: CASSFFSGTGGLYSNQPQHF.

This rearrangement joins TRBV4-3 to TRBJ1-4; D might be TRBD1 (6 bases). Germline V CDR1 and CDR2: LGHNA, YSLEER. The CDR3 has 16 residues. Trimming left V 0 bases short and J 2 bases short, with 10 bases between. Here the CDR3 reads CASSQDEDSTNEKLFF. CDR3 bases: TGCGCCAGCAGCCAAGATGAGGACAGCACTAATGAAAAACTGTTTTTT.

As regards this clonotype: A much larger clone sits a single nucleotide away, making a read error possible. This rearrangement joins TRBV7-2 to TRBJ2-3, with D perhaps TRBD2 (6 bases). The CDR3 covers 15 residues. Germline CDR1 SGHTA, CDR2 FQGNSA. CDR3 protein: CVSTLSGGGTDTQYF. In DNA form, the CDR3 reads TGTGTCAGCACCCTCAGTGGCGGGGGCACAGATACGCAGTATTTT.

A few counts support this clonotype. This chain uses TRBV4-2 with TRBJ1-6; weak D call: TRBD1 (6 bases). This CDR3 spans 16 amino acids. Between the trimmed V and J ends, which lost 0 bases and 3 bases, there was a span of 9 bases. Germline values: CDR1 LGHNA, CDR2 YNFKEQ. CDR3 in DNA: TGTGCCAGCAGCCAAGAGATGGACAGCTATAATTCACCCCTCCACTTT. Translated, it gives CASSQEMDSYNSPLHF.

This clonotype has ten or more counts. The chain combines TRBV6-2 or TRBV6-3 with TRBJ2-7, with TRBD1 matching 7 bases. Trimming removed 5 bases from V and 6 bases from J; junction bases left unmatched: 4. The germline V gene encodes CDR1 MNHEY and CDR2 SVGEGT. This CDR3 is built from 12 residues. The CDR3 protein is CASSSDRAEQYV. The CDR3 DNA reads TGTGCCAGCAGTAGCGACAGGGCCGAGCAGTACGTC.